This is a list of T cell receptor beta chains from one sample in a study of blood T cell repertoires in COVID-19. Profiling relied on immunoSEQ multiplex PCR, and the TCRdb table lists in-frame clones only, not all of them. The table includes 150,000 to 200,000 clones, roughly 79% detected once. Sequenced input: peripheral blood. The origin of the receptors is a man in his fifties or sixties with active or convalescent COVID-19. Each CDR3 is given with its conserved first and last residue. Each record gives: J gene, D gene, clone size, V gene, CDR3 protein, CDR3 DNA. D genes are given only for firm matches. Clone size is given for some rows only: seen once, a few or many times, or a class if the clone is expanded.

J: TRBJ1-1
D: TRBD1
size: -
V: TRBV6-1
CDR3: CASSEQGARGEAFF
DNA: TGTGCCAGCAGTGAACAGGGGGCGCGGGGTGAAGCTTTCTTT

J: TRBJ2-5
D: TRBD2
size: once
V: TRBV5-1
CDR3: CASSPGLAVPKRSQETQYF
DNA: TGCGCCAGCAGCCCGGGACTAGCGGTACCAAAGAGAAGCCAAGAGACCCAGTACTTC

J: TRBJ2-3
D: -
size: -
V: TRBV6-5
CDR3: CASSYFGEDTQYF
DNA: TGTGCCAGCAGTTACTTCGGGGAGGATACGCAGTATTTT

J: TRBJ2-6
D: -
size: few
V: TRBV9
CDR3: CASSVGQGGANVLTF
DNA: TGTGCCAGCAGCGTAGGGCAGGGTGGGGCCAACGTCCTGACTTTC

J: TRBJ1-5
D: -
size: -
V: TRBV7-9
CDR3: CASSSQERQPQHF
DNA: TGTGCCAGCAGCTCCCAAGAGAGGCAGCCCCAGCATTTT

J: TRBJ2-5
D: -
size: -
V: TRBV7-2
CDR3: CASSEGRGQETQYF
DNA: TGTGCCAGCAGCGAAGGCCGGGGCCAAGAGACCCAGTACTTC

J: TRBJ2-3
D: -
size: -
V: TRBV13
CDR3: CASSSWGEIVTQYF
DNA: TGTGCCAGCAGCTCCTGGGGGGAGATCGTTACGCAGTATTTT

J: TRBJ2-7
D: -
size: -
V: TRBV7-9
CDR3: CASSLSGYEQYF
DNA: TGTGCCAGCAGCTTATCCGGCTACGAGCAGTACTTC

J: TRBJ2-7
D: -
size: -
V: TRBV7-9
CDR3: CASSSSRGSYEQYF
DNA: TGTGCCAGCAGCTCGTCTCGGGGGTCCTACGAGCAGTACTTC

J: TRBJ2-3
D: TRBD2
size: -
V: TRBV7-2
CDR3: CASSPVAGASTDTQYF
DNA: TGTGCCAGCAGCCCAGTAGCGGGAGCGAGCACAGATACGCAGTATTTT

J: TRBJ1-1
D: -
size: few
V: TRBV5-8
CDR3: CASTTYRELFWAFF
DNA: TGTGCCAGCACCACGTACCGGGAGCTTTTTTGGGCTTTCTTT

J: TRBJ2-5
D: -
size: -
V: TRBV11-2
CDR3: CASSARPSREETQYF
DNA: TGTGCCAGCAGCGCGCGACCCTCCCGGGAGGAGACCCAGTACTTC

J: TRBJ2-7
D: -
size: -
V: TRBV29-1
CDR3: CSVQTTGSGSYEQYF
DNA: TGCAGCGTGCAGACGACAGGTTCGGGCTCCTACGAGCAGTACTTC

J: TRBJ2-4
D: -
size: -
V: TRBV25-1
CDR3: CASSDLAKNIQYF
DNA: TGTGCCAGCAGTGATCTAGCCAAAAACATTCAGTACTTC

J: TRBJ1-3
D: TRBD1
size: once
V: TRBV30
CDR3: CAWSRDRGFGTIYF
DNA: TGTGCCTGGAGTAGGGACAGGGGCTTTGGCACCATATATTTT

J: TRBJ1-1
D: -
size: once
V: TRBV30
CDR3: CAWRGGSTNTEAFF
DNA: TGTGCCTGGAGAGGGGGATCGACGAACACTGAAGCTTTCTTT

J: TRBJ2-6
D: -
size: -
V: TRBV2
CDR3: CASSELKANVLTF
DNA: TGTGCCAGCAGCGAGCTCAAGGCCAACGTCCTGACTTTC

J: TRBJ1-5
D: -
size: -
V: TRBV28
CDR3: CASSLQNQPQHF
DNA: TGTGCCAGCAGTTTGCAGAATCAGCCCCAGCATTTT

J: TRBJ2-5
D: -
size: -
V: TRBV24-1
CDR3: CATSETDTTTQETQYF
DNA: TGTGCCACCAGTGAAACGGACACCACGACTCAAGAGACCCAGTACTTC

J: TRBJ2-5
D: TRBD1
size: -
V: TRBV3-1/TRBV3-2
CDR3: CASSQDLQRPGQGAGETQYF
DNA: TGTGCCAGCAGCCAAGATCTCCAGAGGCCGGGACAGGGGGCGGGGGAGACCCAGTACTTC